Shown below are 14 T cell receptor beta chains from a single sample sequenced in a study of T cell changes during pregnancy in multiple sclerosis (dated by TCRdb to the late 2010s). Receptor amplification or capture employed the immunoSEQ multiplex PCR assay. The immuneACCESS repertoire file appears here via TCRdb, limited to in-frame rearrangements. These files lack a portion of the clones; in checked studies, under half of the deficit traces to unresolved V genes, and the cause of the others is not known. The sample yields 50,000 or so clones; more than 80% were counted once. The biggest ten clones account for just over 8% of the sample. The sample here was CD8+ T cells from peripheral blood mononuclear cells, taken in the second trimester of pregnancy. The receptor source for this set is a female donor with multiple sclerosis, enrolled in a pregnancy study.

This chain links TRBV5-1 with TRBJ1-1; 9 nucleotides line up with TRBD1. Per the germline V gene, CDR1 is SGHRS and CDR2 is YFSETQ. V was clipped by 4 bases and J by 5 bases; unmatched bases: 9. This CDR3 has 15 residues. CDR3 protein: CASSPGWDRATEAFF. CDR3 nucleotide sequence: TGCGCCAGCAGCCCCGGGTGGGACAGGGCGACTGAAGCTTTCTTT.

The V gene is TRBV5-4, the J gene TRBJ2-1; perhaps TRBD2 as D (5 bases). Trimming left V 4 bases short and J 8 bases short, with 13 bases between. Germline loops: CDR1 SGHNT, CDR2 YYREEE (reference sequence). The length of the CDR3 is 13 residues. Here the CDR3 reads CASSQTSFDEQFF. The CDR3 DNA is TGTGCCAGCAGCCAAACTAGTTTCGATGAGCAGTTCTTC.

This chain connects TRBV6-5 to TRBJ2-1, with D perhaps matching TRBD2 (6 bases). CDR3 length equals 16 residues. Germline CDR1 reads MNHEY; CDR2 reads SVGAGI. V dropped 0 bases and J dropped 6 bases, with 15 bases sitting between them. CDR3 nucleotide sequence: TGTGCCAGCAGTTACTCTCGCGGGACCCCGGGCAATGAGCAGTTCTTC. Translation gives CASSYSRGTPGNEQFF.

The J gene is TRBJ2-2, the V gene TRBV5-6; D is unclear. V lost 4 bases and J 6 bases, leaving 4 bases between the germline ends. Germline V gives CDR1 SGHDT, CDR2 YYEEEE. The CDR3 sequence is 11 residues long. The CDR3 sequence is CASSPAGELFF. The CDR3 region has the DNA TGTGCCAGCAGCCCAGCCGGGGAGCTGTTTTTT.

This sequence joins TRBV6-5 and TRBJ1-3; TRBD1 aligns across 8 bases. CDR1 is MNHEY, CDR2 SVGAGI, per germline. J gave up 2 bases and V 4 bases, and 7 bases lay outside the gene matches. The CDR3 totals 16 residues. Written as DNA, the CDR3 is TGTGCCAGCAGTTTAAATCCAGGGGGCCCTGGAAACACCATATATTTT. Encoded protein: CASSLNPGGPGNTIYF.

This chain connects TRBV19 to TRBJ2-2; 9 bases are a match to TRBD1. J lost 0 bases, V lost 0 bases, and 2 bases had no gene match. The CDR3 runs to 17 residues. The germline gives CDR1 LNHDA, CDR2 SQIVND (reference sequence). CDR3 sequence: CASSIDGTGPNTGELFF. The CDR3 DNA sequence: TGTGCCAGTAGTATAGATGGGACAGGGCCGAACACCGGGGAGCTGTTTTTT.

The V and J genes are TRBV7-3 and TRBJ2-3; TRBD2 agrees at 12 bases. V gave up 6 bases and J gave up 6 bases; unmatched junction bases: 7. Germline loops: CDR1 SGHTA, CDR2 FQGTGA. The CDR3 is 15 residues long. CDR3 nucleotide sequence: TGTGCCAGCAGTTCTAGCGGGGGGGCTGGTGATACGCAGTATTTT. This codes for CASSSSGGAGDTQYF.

The V and J genes are TRBV5-6 and TRBJ2-3, with 11 positions matching TRBD2. V gave up 4 bases and J gave up 5 bases; unmatched junction bases: 9. Germline V gene sequence: CDR1 SGHDT, CDR2 YYEEEE. The CDR3 consists of 16 residues. CDR3 in amino acids: CASSAGLAELRDTQYF. The CDR3 nucleotides read TGTGCCAGCAGCGCGGGACTAGCGGAGCTTCGAGATACGCAGTATTTT.

The table lists this clone with a count of one. The genes are TRBV1 and TRBJ1-2; the table's D call of TRBD1 was not tested on the DNA. TRBV1 is recorded as a pseudogene. The CDR3 spans 17 residues. CDR3 amino acids: CTSSQDKGQGRVYGYTF. The CDR3, as DNA: TGCACCAGCAGCCAAGATAAAGGACAGGGACGGGTCTATGGCTACACCTTC.

V usage is TRBV4-2 and J usage is TRBJ2-3; a possible D gene is TRBD2 (6 bases). The V end lost 4 bases, the J end lost 2 bases, and 16 bases lay between the germline ends. From germline, CDR1 is LGHNA and CDR2 YNFKEQ. CDR3 length equals 16 residues. The CDR3, as DNA: TGTGCCAGCAGCCCATACCTTGGACTAACCACAGATACGCAGTATTTT. Residues: CASSPYLGLTTDTQYF.

V is TRBV6-1 and J is TRBJ1-2, with D unresolved. CDR3 length: 13 amino acids. Germline-derived CDR1 and CDR2 are MNHNS and SASEGT. V dropped 2 bases and J dropped 4 bases, with 8 bases sitting between them. In nucleotides, the CDR3 is TGTGCCAGCAGTGAATGGCAGGCCTATGGCTACACCTTC. Its protein product is CASSEWQAYGYTF.

The chain carries TRBV7-6 and TRBJ2-5; 15 bases map to TRBD2. CDR3 length: 20 residues. V was clipped by 3 bases and J by 4 bases; unmatched bases: 15. CDR1 SGHVS and CDR2 FNYEAQ come from the germline V gene. CDR3 DNA sequence: TGTGCCAGCAGCTTTCCTAGCGAGTCCGGGACTAGCGGGGGGAGAGAGACCCAGTACTTC. Translation gives CASSFPSESGTSGGRETQYF.

The rearrangement links TRBV10-3 to TRBJ2-1; tentatively, D is TRBD1 (6 bases). Germline V gene lookup returns CDR1 ENHRY and CDR2 SYGVKD. Trimming took 10 bases from V and 5 from J, leaving 21 bases between them. The CDR3 totals 15 residues. The CDR3 sequence: CATNPPGSGDNEQFF. In DNA, the CDR3 is TGTGCCACCAACCCCCCCGGCTCAGGGGACAATGAGCAGTTCTTC.

This chain links TRBV2 with TRBJ2-3; D perhaps matches TRBD1 (5 bases). Germline CDR1 and CDR2: SNHLY and FYNNEI. The CDR3 runs to 13 residues. V was clipped by 7 bases and J by 0 bases, with 8 bases between them. The CDR3 sequence: CASNRPSTDTQYF. CDR3 bases: TGTGCCAGCAACAGGCCTAGCACAGATACGCAGTATTTT.